This T cell receptor beta chain was observed in a study of blood T cell repertoires in COVID-19. Study information: Acute-phase and convalescent COVID-19 samples originated in the United States, Italy and Spain.

Per the authors' pipeline: Amplification of reference gene primers was used by the study to estimate nucleated cell counts. Profiling relied on immunoSEQ multiplex PCR, and the TCRdb table lists in-frame clones only, not all of them. V and J calls plus clone size are reproduced from that table; the DNA served to infer D and trimming. The sample consists of about 290,000 clones, 89% of them appearing once. This CDR3 is built from 16 residues. Losses at the gene ends were 5 bases for V and 7 bases for J; bases not matched to a gene: 7. Germline loops: CDR1 SGHTA, CDR2 FQGNSA. The receptor was isolated from a woman aged 35 to 49 who had recovered from COVID-19. Sequenced: PBMCs or T cells enriched from blood (not recorded which). The chain is built from TRBV7-2 and TRBJ2-1, with 14 bases lining up with TRBD2. The CDR3 DNA reads TGTGCCAGCAGCCAACGGGGACTAGCGGGAGAGAATGAGCAGTTCTTC. Protein product: CASSQRGLAGENEQFF.